One sample yielded the 24 T cell receptor beta chains listed below, sequenced in a study of shared clonotypes between healthy human individuals. Using immunoSEQ multiplex PCR, the repertoire was profiled, and TCRdb retains in-frame clones only, with some absent. The table has roughly 2 million clones, approximately 95% seen once. Sequencing was carried out using naive CD4+ T cells sorted from blood. Subset meaning: CD45RA+ positively selected. The receptors come from a young man in good health.

V is TRBV5-1 and J is TRBJ2-7, with 7 bases that match TRBD1. This CDR3 region has 15 residues. J lost 0 bases, V lost 3 bases, and 6 bases had no gene match. Germline CDR1 and CDR2: SGHRS and YFSETQ. The CDR3 region has the DNA TGCGCCAGCAGCTCGGACGGGACAGCCTCCTACGAGCAGTACTTC. Encoded protein: CASSSDGTASYEQYF.

This clone was seen once. The V gene is TRBV6-1, the J gene TRBJ1-5, with 7 nucleotides matching TRBD1. Trimming cost V 6 bases and J 3 bases; bases outside gene matches: 8. The CDR3 extends over 15 amino acids. In germline, CDR1 is MNHNS, CDR2 SASEGT. The CDR3 protein is CASRRDSDPNQPQHF. In DNA, the CDR3 is TGTGCCAGCAGGCGGGACAGCGACCCCAATCAGCCCCAGCATTTT.

This sequence joins TRBV7-2 and TRBJ1-2; no definite D call. The CDR3 is 13 residues long. The V gene's germline CDR1 is SGHTA and CDR2 FQGNSA. The germline V and J ends were trimmed by 2 bases and 7 bases, with 11 bases remaining between them. CDR3 protein: CASSLRDFRGYTF. As DNA, the CDR3 is TGTGCCAGCAGCTTACGGGATTTCCGTGGCTACACCTTC.

The chain recombines TRBV10-3 with TRBJ2-4; D perhaps matches TRBD1 (5 bases). V was pared by 4 bases and J by 7 bases, with 11 bases between. This CDR3 contains 13 residues. From germline, CDR1 is ENHRY and CDR2 SYGVKD. The CDR3 reads CAISVGEGNIQYF. CDR3 coding DNA: TGTGCCATCAGTGTAGGGGAAGGGAACATTCAGTACTTC.

This sequence joins TRBV6-1 and TRBJ2-1, with 10 bases aligning to TRBD2. The CDR3 is 15 amino acids. Germline CDR1 is MNHNS and CDR2 is SASEGT. V dropped 7 bases and J dropped 4; count of bases not matched to a gene: 7. CDR3 coding DNA: TGTGCCAGCATGAGCGGGAGGGCGGGTTACAATGAGCAGTTCTTC. Protein: CASMSGRAGYNEQFF.

CDR3 region: CASSEELREIYEQYF. The CDR3 DNA reads TGTGCCAGCAGTGAGGAGTTGCGGGAGATCTACGAGCAGTACTTC. The chain employs TRBV2 and TRBJ2-7; 7 bases are a match to TRBD2. CDR1 SNHLY and CDR2 FYNNEI come from the germline V gene. V dropped 3 bases and J dropped 3; count of bases not matched to a gene: 8. CDR3 length: 15 residues.

CDR3 in DNA: TGTGCCAGCAGCTTAGCGGACTGGCCCCGTACTGAAGCTTTCTTT. Amino acids: CASSLADWPRTEAFF. The rearrangement joins TRBV7-6 to TRBJ1-1; D not resolved. Trimming removed 0 bases from V and 5 bases from J, with 13 bases in between. The CDR3 has 15 amino acids. Per the germline V gene, CDR1 is SGHVS and CDR2 is FNYEAQ.

This clone was detected once. The rearrangement links TRBV19 to TRBJ2-3; D might be TRBD1 (6 bases). V was pared by 5 bases and J by 0 bases, with 6 bases between. The CDR3 is 13 amino acids. Germline CDR1 is LNHDA and CDR2 is SQIVND (reference sequence). The CDR3 reads CASSDRSTDTQYF. In nucleotides, the CDR3 is TGTGCCAGTAGTGACAGGAGCACAGATACGCAGTATTTT.

The sample holds one count of this clone. Sequence at one end of the junction differs from germline and may be a read error. CDR3 DNA: TGTGCCACCCACCGGCGGATCTCCTACGAGCAGTGCTTC. Amino acids: CATHRRISYEQCF. The rearrangement joins TRBV28 to TRBJ2-7; no clear D. The CDR3 is 13 amino acids. Germline V gives CDR1 MDHEN, CDR2 SYDVKM.

The chain carries TRBV9 and TRBJ2-1, with D perhaps matching TRBD1 (6 bases). This CDR3 is 15 amino acids long. V lost 1 base, J lost 6 bases, and 14 bases lay in between. In germline, CDR1 is SGDLS, CDR2 YYNGEE. The CDR3 spells CASSVTGQPPNEQFF. The CDR3, as DNA: TGTGCCAGCAGCGTAACGGGACAACCTCCCAATGAGCAGTTCTTC.

The genes are TRBV19 and TRBJ1-1; TRBD1 is a possible D gene (6 bases). Germline V CDR1 and CDR2: LNHDA, SQIVND (reference sequence). This CDR3 is 15 amino acids long. V shed 7 bases and J shed 0 bases, with 15 bases lying between them. The chain's CDR3 is CASTHNPGVNTEAFF. CDR3 sequence (DNA): TGTGCCAGTACCCATAACCCAGGGGTGAACACTGAAGCTTTCTTT.

This clone was counted once. The gene calls are TRBV4-2 and TRBJ2-7; 11 bases line up with TRBD1. This CDR3 has 16 residues. V shed 0 bases and J 4 bases; nucleotides not matched to a gene: 5. Germline CDR1 LGHNA, CDR2 YNFKEQ. CDR3 nucleotide sequence: TGTGCCAGCAGCCAAGATCAGGGACAGGGGGGGTACGAGCAGTACTTC. Translation: CASSQDQGQGGYEQYF.

The V gene is TRBV18, the J gene TRBJ2-6, with D possibly TRBD1 on 6 matching bases. V shed 9 bases and J shed 3 bases, with 9 bases lying between them. This CDR3 has 13 residues. The germline V gene has CDR1 KGHSH and CDR2 LQKENI. The CDR3 sequence is CASGGVGANVLTF. CDR3 nucleotides: TGTGCCAGTGGGGGCGTTGGGGCCAACGTCCTGACTTTC.

This clone was counted once. Different DNA sequences within this sample yield the same CDR3. V is TRBV11-2 and J is TRBJ1-1; TRBD1 aligns across 7 bases. Losses at the gene ends were 5 bases for V and 2 bases for J; bases not matched to a gene: 5. The CDR3 runs 14 residues. CDR1 and CDR2 (germline): SGHAT, FQNNGV. DNA for the CDR3: TGTGCCAGCAGCCTACGACAGGGCAACACTGAAGCTTTCTTT. It codes for CASSLRQGNTEAFF.

V and J are TRBV19 and TRBJ1-3, with 7 bases that match TRBD1. Trimming removed 7 bases from V and 3 bases from J; junction bases left unmatched: 6. This CDR3 spans 14 amino acids. Germline CDR1 is LNHDA and CDR2 is SQIVND (reference sequence). The CDR3 region is CASNPTGNGNTIYF. The CDR3 region has the DNA TGTGCCAGTAACCCGACAGGGAATGGAAACACCATATATTTT.

V gene TRBV19 combines with J gene TRBJ2-7, with 10 bases aligning to TRBD2. The germline V gene has CDR1 LNHDA and CDR2 SQIVND (reference sequence). V was clipped by 5 bases and J by 2 bases; unmatched bases: 6. The CDR3 has 15 residues. This chain's CDR3 is CASSLLAGGTYEQYF. For the CDR3, the DNA is TGTGCCAGTAGTCTCTTAGCGGGGGGAACCTACGAGCAGTACTTC.

The chain links TRBV6-5 to TRBJ1-2; 7 bases line up with TRBD1. The CDR3 runs to 13 residues. Germline-derived CDR1 and CDR2 are MNHEY and SVGAGI. The junction had 3 bases not matched to a gene; V was cut back by 4 bases and J by 4 bases. CDR3 nucleotides: TGTGCCAGCAGTTCGGACAGGTCCTATGGCTACACCTTC. Protein product: CASSSDRSYGYTF.

V gene TRBV4-1 combines with J gene TRBJ2-2; D gene uncertain. Deletions cut 1 base from V and 4 bases from J, with 7 bases between. The CDR3 extends over 14 amino acids. Germline V CDR1 and CDR2: MGHRA, YSYEKL. CDR3 nucleotides: TGCGCCAGCAGCCAAGGACAACCCACCGGGGAGCTGTTTTTT. Translating it yields CASSQGQPTGELFF.

Details on this clone: At one end, the junction sequence differs from germline, possibly due to a read error. J is TRBJ2-1 and V is TRBV11-2; D call uncertain. CDR3 size: 14 residues. Germline CDR1 is SGHAT and CDR2 is FQNNGV. Here the CDR3 reads CASSLDPTYNEQFF. The CDR3 DNA reads as TGTGCCAGCAGCCTAGACCCCACTTACAATGAGCAGTTCTTC.

The J gene is TRBJ2-1, the V gene TRBV10-3; D gene unclear. The CDR3 covers 16 residues. CDR1 ENHRY and CDR2 SYGVKD come from the germline V gene. V lost 3 bases and J 6 bases, leaving 18 bases between the germline ends. Here the CDR3 reads CAISELGLGSRNEQFF. The CDR3 bases are TGTGCCATCAGTGAATTGGGTTTGGGCTCCCGCAATGAGCAGTTCTTC.

The chain carries TRBV7-9 and TRBJ1-6; D not certain. Germline values: CDR1 SEHNR, CDR2 FQNEAQ (reference sequence). This CDR3 is 15 amino acids long. V lost 1 base to trimming and J lost 7 bases, with 11 bases between them. CDR3 region: CASSLGEGTNSPLHF. CDR3 DNA: TGTGCCAGCAGCTTAGGGGAAGGTACGAATTCACCCCTCCACTTT.

The gene calls are TRBV10-3 and TRBJ1-2; 7 nucleotides align to TRBD1. Germline CDR1 reads ENHRY; CDR2 reads SYGVKD. The length of the CDR3 is 11 residues. Unmatched junction bases numbered 7, after V lost 10 bases and J lost 8 bases. In DNA form, the CDR3 reads TGTGCCACCCAGGGGACAGAAGGCTACACCTTC. Translated, it gives CATQGTEGYTF.

The chain couples TRBV19 to TRBJ1-2; no definite D call. Germline V CDR1 and CDR2: LNHDA, SQIVND (reference sequence). Trimming shortened V by 4 bases and J by 3 bases, and 18 bases separated the two germline ends. The CDR3 is 16 residues long. CDR3 amino acids: CASSTPYTQRDYGYTF. The CDR3 DNA is TGTGCCAGTAGTACCCCCTACACCCAGAGGGACTATGGCTACACCTTC.

The chain carries TRBV18 and TRBJ2-3, with 11 positions matching TRBD1. Germline V CDR1 and CDR2: KGHSH, LQKENI. This CDR3 has 18 amino acids. With V trimmed by 3 bases and J by 4 bases, 12 bases remained unmatched. The CDR3 DNA follows: TGTGCCAGCTCACCTAAAGGACAGGGGGCGATTCGGTCAGATACGCAGTATTTT. Residues: CASSPKGQGAIRSDTQYF.